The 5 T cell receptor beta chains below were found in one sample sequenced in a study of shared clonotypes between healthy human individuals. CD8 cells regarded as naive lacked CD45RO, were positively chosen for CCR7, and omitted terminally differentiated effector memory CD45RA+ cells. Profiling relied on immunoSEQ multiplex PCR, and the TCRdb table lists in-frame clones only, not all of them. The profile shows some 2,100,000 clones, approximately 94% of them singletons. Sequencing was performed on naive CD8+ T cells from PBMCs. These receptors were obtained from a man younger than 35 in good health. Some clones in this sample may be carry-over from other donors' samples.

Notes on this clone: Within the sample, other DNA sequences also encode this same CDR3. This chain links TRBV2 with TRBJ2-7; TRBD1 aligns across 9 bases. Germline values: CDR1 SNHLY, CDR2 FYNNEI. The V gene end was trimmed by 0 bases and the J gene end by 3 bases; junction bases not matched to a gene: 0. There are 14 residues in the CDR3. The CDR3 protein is CASSEADRGYEQYF. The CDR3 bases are TGTGCCAGCAGTGAAGCGGACAGGGGCTACGAGCAGTACTTC.

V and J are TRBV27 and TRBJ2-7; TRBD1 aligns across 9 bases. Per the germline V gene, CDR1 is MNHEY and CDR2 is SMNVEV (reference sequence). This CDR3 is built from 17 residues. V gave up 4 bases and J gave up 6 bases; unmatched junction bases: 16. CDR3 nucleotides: TGTGCCAGCAGTTCCGGACCGGGACAGGGTTCCCCAGTCGAGCAGTACTTC. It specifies CASSSGPGQGSPVEQYF.

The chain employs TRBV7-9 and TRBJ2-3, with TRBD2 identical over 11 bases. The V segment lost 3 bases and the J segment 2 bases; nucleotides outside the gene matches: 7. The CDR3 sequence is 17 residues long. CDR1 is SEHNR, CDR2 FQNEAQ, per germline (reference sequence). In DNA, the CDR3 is TGTGCCAGCAGCTTTAGACTAGCGGGAAGTTACACAGATACGCAGTATTTT. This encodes CASSFRLAGSYTDTQYF.

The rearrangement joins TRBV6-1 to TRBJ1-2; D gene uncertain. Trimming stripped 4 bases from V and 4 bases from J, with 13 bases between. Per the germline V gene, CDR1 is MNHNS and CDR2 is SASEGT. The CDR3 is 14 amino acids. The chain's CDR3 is CASSVEVDGYGYTF. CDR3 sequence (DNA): TGTGCCAGCAGTGTTGAGGTCGACGGCTATGGCTACACCTTC.

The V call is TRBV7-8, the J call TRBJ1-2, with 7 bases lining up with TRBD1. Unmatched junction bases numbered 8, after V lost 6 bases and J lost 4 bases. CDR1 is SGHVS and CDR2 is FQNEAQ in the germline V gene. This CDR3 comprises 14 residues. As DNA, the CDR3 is TGTGCCAGCAGTCCAGACAGGGTACTCTATGGCTACACCTTC. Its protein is CASSPDRVLYGYTF.